The rows below give T cell receptor beta chains drawn from one sample of a study of blood T cell repertoires in COVID-19. Measured with immunoSEQ multiplex PCR; TCRdb has only the in-frame clones, and not every one. The profile shows some 140,000 clones, approximately 85% of them singletons. Sequencing was carried out using peripheral blood. These receptors all come from a human donor in a cohort sampled during active COVID-19. Each CDR3 is given with its conserved first and last residue.

v_call: TRBV2; cdr3_length: 14; j_call: TRBJ1-2; cdr3_aa: CASRETGGDYGYTF
v_call: TRBV5-6; cdr3_length: 15; j_call: TRBJ2-5; cdr3_aa: CASSRGTGGGETQYF
v_call: TRBV12-5; cdr3_length: 14; j_call: TRBJ2-2; cdr3_aa: CASGPPAAGGELFF
v_call: TRBV27; cdr3_length: 17; j_call: TRBJ2-6; cdr3_aa: CASSLRDSLGGANVLTF
v_call: TRBV7-9; cdr3_length: 13; j_call: TRBJ2-7; cdr3_aa: CASSPRDTDEQYF
v_call: TRBV11-2; cdr3_length: 15; j_call: TRBJ2-3; cdr3_aa: CASNPGLAGTDTQYF
v_call: TRBV6-5; cdr3_length: 13; j_call: TRBJ2-2; cdr3_aa: CARGTGDTGELFF
v_call: TRBV21-1; cdr3_length: 19; j_call: TRBJ2-5; cdr3_aa: CASSKERECDLRGQETQYF
v_call: TRBV4-1; cdr3_length: 18; j_call: TRBJ2-2; cdr3_aa: CASSPYTPSGTGTGELFF
v_call: TRBV30; cdr3_length: 15; j_call: TRBJ1-2; cdr3_aa: CAWSVPVAGIYGYTF
v_call: TRBV27; cdr3_length: 15; j_call: TRBJ2-3; cdr3_aa: CASSFGLTSTDTQYF
v_call: TRBV10-3; cdr3_length: 16; j_call: TRBJ2-3; cdr3_aa: CAISALGAASTDTQYF
v_call: TRBV10-1; cdr3_length: 14; j_call: TRBJ2-1; cdr3_aa: CASSESGRGDEQFF
v_call: TRBV6-5; cdr3_length: 14; j_call: TRBJ1-5; cdr3_aa: CASSELQGNQPQHF
v_call: TRBV25-1; cdr3_length: 16; j_call: TRBJ2-3; cdr3_aa: CASAEPSGASTDTQYF
v_call: TRBV29-1; cdr3_length: 15; j_call: TRBJ2-5; cdr3_aa: CSVEVPRGLGETQYF
v_call: TRBV11-2; cdr3_length: 13; j_call: TRBJ1-1; cdr3_aa: CASSLEQGLVAFF
v_call: TRBV5-1; cdr3_length: 14; j_call: TRBJ2-5; cdr3_aa: CASSPAGGEETQYF
v_call: TRBV2; cdr3_length: 11; j_call: TRBJ2-1; cdr3_aa: CASGLKNEQFF
v_call: TRBV15; cdr3_length: 14; j_call: TRBJ1-1; cdr3_aa: CATSREGRGAEAFF
v_call: TRBV18; cdr3_length: 16; j_call: TRBJ1-1; cdr3_aa: CASSTGQGARNTEAFF
v_call: TRBV28; cdr3_length: 15; j_call: TRBJ1-1; cdr3_aa: CASSSPPPRGTEAFF
v_call: TRBV5-4; cdr3_length: 11; j_call: TRBJ2-5; cdr3_aa: CASGPLETQYF
v_call: TRBV4-1; cdr3_length: 18; j_call: TRBJ1-3; cdr3_aa: CASSRQGLWMIKRNTIYF
v_call: TRBV9; cdr3_length: 14; j_call: TRBJ1-1; cdr3_aa: CASSHQGEDTEAFF
v_call: TRBV5-1; cdr3_length: 13; j_call: TRBJ2-1; cdr3_aa: CASSLAPGNEQFF
v_call: TRBV5-1; cdr3_length: 16; j_call: TRBJ2-3; cdr3_aa: CASSSTPGGNTDTQYF
v_call: TRBV9; cdr3_length: 15; j_call: TRBJ2-2; cdr3_aa: CASSVLGGNTGELFF
v_call: TRBV11-3; cdr3_length: 16; j_call: TRBJ2-1; cdr3_aa: CASSLGGTRSRNEQFF
v_call: TRBV5-4; cdr3_length: 11; j_call: TRBJ1-1; cdr3_aa: CATRAGTEAFF
v_call: TRBV5-4; cdr3_length: 17; j_call: TRBJ2-3; cdr3_aa: CASSLAWGLGASDTQYF
v_call: TRBV11-2; cdr3_length: 11; j_call: TRBJ2-5; cdr3_aa: CASSPTATQYF
v_call: TRBV30; cdr3_length: 14; j_call: TRBJ1-5; cdr3_aa: CAWSLGAPNQPQHF
v_call: TRBV7-9; cdr3_length: 17; j_call: TRBJ2-5; cdr3_aa: CASNYQTSGGAKETQYF
v_call: TRBV11-3; cdr3_length: 15; j_call: TRBJ2-1; cdr3_aa: CASSLGGGGNNEQFF
v_call: TRBV5-6; cdr3_length: 13; j_call: TRBJ1-2; cdr3_aa: CASSLGAGNGYTF
v_call: TRBV2; cdr3_length: 15; j_call: TRBJ1-5; cdr3_aa: CASSAGTAPDQPQHF
v_call: TRBV6-2/TRBV6-3; cdr3_length: 15; j_call: TRBJ1-2; cdr3_aa: CASSYRPGGFYGYTF